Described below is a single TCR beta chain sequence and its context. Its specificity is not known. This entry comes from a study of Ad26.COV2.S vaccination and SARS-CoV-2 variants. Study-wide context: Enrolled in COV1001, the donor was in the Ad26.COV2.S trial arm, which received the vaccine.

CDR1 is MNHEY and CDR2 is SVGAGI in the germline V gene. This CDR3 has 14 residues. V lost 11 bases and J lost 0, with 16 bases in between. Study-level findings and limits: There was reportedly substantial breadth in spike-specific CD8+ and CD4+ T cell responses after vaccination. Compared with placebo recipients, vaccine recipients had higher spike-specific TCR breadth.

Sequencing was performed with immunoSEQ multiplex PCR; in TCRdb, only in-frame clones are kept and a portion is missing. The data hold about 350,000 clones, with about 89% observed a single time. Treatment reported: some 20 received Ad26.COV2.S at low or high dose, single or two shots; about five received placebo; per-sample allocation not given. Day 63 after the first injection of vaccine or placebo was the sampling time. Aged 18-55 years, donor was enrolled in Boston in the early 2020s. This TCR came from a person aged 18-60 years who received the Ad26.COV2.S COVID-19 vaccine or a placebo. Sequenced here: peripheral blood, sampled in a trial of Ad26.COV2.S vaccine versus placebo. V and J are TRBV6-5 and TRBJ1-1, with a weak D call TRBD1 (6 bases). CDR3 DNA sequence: TGTGCCTCCATCCTTGGGGGCTTGAACACTGAAGCTTTCTTT. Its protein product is CASILGGLNTEAFF.